This TCR beta chain derives from a study of spatial heterogeneity in lung cancer. As for the study in general: There were consistently more beta-chain sequences detected than alpha-chain sequences. The study observed each unique TCR and UMI combination more than ten times on average in raw reads. Study outcomes and limitations: One measure, the expanded intratumoral alpha and beta TCR count, tracked tumor mutation counts.

On this clonotype itself: Its target is not known. A single base separates this from a much larger clone, so it may be a read error.

Germline V gene sequence: CDR1 ENHRY, CDR2 SYGVKD. The CDR3 has 13 residues. TCRdb itself ran the 5' RACE reads through MiXCR, one entry per CDR3 protein. The repertoire holds 25,000 to 30,000 distinct CDR3 sequences, with about 7% as singletons. Time point of the sample: sample taken at primary tumor resection. Whole RNA came from tumor, nontumor lung or frozen PBMC and was sequenced without being sorted. Sequencing used lung tumor tissue, obtained at surgery. The chain uses TRBV10-3 and TRBJ1-2; no clear D. This TCR came from a male donor with early-stage non-small cell lung cancer. This chain's CDR3 is CAISLNSNYGYAF. The CDR3 DNA reads TGTGCCATCAGTTTAAACTCTAACTATGGCTACGCCTTC.